The 25 T cell receptor beta chains given below trace back to one sample, sequenced in a study of T cells in women clearing cervical HPV infection. The data were produced by immunoSEQ multiplex PCR, yet TCRdb's version contains in-frame clones alone and is incomplete. This sample contains 40,000 or so clones. The sample comprised blood buffy coat. Receptors were obtained from a woman between 18 and 70 years old with a cervical HPV16 infection that either progressed to CIN3+ or cleared (not recorded which).

Of note for this clone: The read finishes 3 residues shy of the CDR3 end, and the germline J gene is used to complete it. This chain uses TRBV19 with TRBJ2-7; the match to TRBD2 covers 7 bases. The CDR3 sequence is 13 residues long. The germline CDR1 and CDR2 sequences are LNHDA and SQIVND (reference sequence). V lost 9 bases, J lost 0 bases, and 5 bases stayed unmatched. The covered CDR3 bases are TGTGCCAGCGGGGCGGGGGACTCCTACGAG. It translates to CASGAGDSYE. The whole CDR3 protein reads CASGAGDSYEQYF.

Turning to this clone: The read terminates 3 residues ahead of where the CDR3 ends, so the germline J gene completes it. The chain recombines TRBV5-1 with TRBJ1-1, with D perhaps TRBD1 (5 bases). This CDR3 is 13 amino acids long. Trimming cost V 1 base and J 1 base, with 5 bases left between them. Per germline, CDR1 SGHRS and CDR2 YFSETQ. The CDR3 DNA, read in part, is TGCGCCAGCAGCTTGACAGGGAACACTGAA. This codes for CASSLTGNTE. The full CDR3 reads CASSLTGNTEAFF. The full variable domain, completed using reference TRBV5-1 and TRBJ1-1, is KAGVTQTPRYLIKTRGQQVTLSCSPISGHRSVSWYQQTPGQGLQFLFEYFSETQRNKGNFPGRFSGRQFSNSRSEMNVSTLELGDSALYLCASSLTGNTEAFFGQGTRLTVV.

Points on this clone: The sequenced fragment ends 3 residues before the CDR3 boundary, so the rest is inferred from the germline J gene. The V gene is TRBV7-2, the J gene TRBJ2-3, with 12 bases identical to TRBD1. Germline lookup yields CDR1 SGHTA and CDR2 FQGNSA. The CDR3 has 14 amino acids. Here the CDR3 reads CASSPGQGAKTQYF. The CDR3 bases that were read are TGTGCCAGCAGCCCGGGACAGGGGGCTAAGACG.

Comments on this clone: Read sequence stops 3 residues before the CDR3 end, and the germline J gene provides the missing end. The chain links TRBV4-1 to TRBJ2-1; D is unclear. V was cut by 0 bases and J by 2 bases, with 5 bases left in between. Germline values: CDR1 MGHRA, CDR2 YSYEKL. The CDR3 runs 14 residues. CDR3 DNA, as far as it was read: TGCGCCAGCAGCCAAGATACGGCCTACAATGAG. It codes for CASSQDTAYNE. The CDR3 in its entirety is CASSQDTAYNEQFF.

CDR3 sequence: CAAASPYGYTF. Incomplete CDR3 DNA: TGTGCCGCGGCATCACCCTATGGC. The chain recombines TRBV2 with TRBJ1-2; no clear D gene. The read ends 3 residues shy of where the CDR3 ends; the end is completed using the germline J gene. The CDR3 is 11 residues long. Germline CDR1 reads SNHLY; CDR2 reads FYNNEI. Trimming removed 11 bases from V and 4 bases from J, with 11 bases in between.

The covered CDR3 bases are TGTGCCAGCTCAACCGTAACCGGGACAGGGGTAACTGAA. Translation: CASSTVTGTGVTE. The whole CDR3 reads CASSTVTGTGVTEAFF. The rearrangement uses TRBV18 and TRBJ1-1, with TRBD1 identical over 10 bases. The sequenced fragment ends 3 residues before the CDR3 boundary, so the rest is inferred from the germline J gene. The CDR3 runs to 16 residues. Germline lookup yields CDR1 KGHSH and CDR2 LQKENI. V shed 5 bases and J 5 bases; nucleotides not matched to a gene: 11.

In regard to this clone: The CDR3 goes on 3 residues after the read ends, and that part is filled in from the germline J gene. The chain uses TRBV19 and TRBJ1-2; TRBD1 matches 7 bases. The CDR3 has 12 residues. CDR1 is LNHDA and CDR2 is SQIVND in the germline V gene (reference sequence). The CDR3 loop reads CASSMGQYDYTF. Partial CDR3 DNA: TGTGCCAGTAGTATGGGACAGTACGAC.

In regard to this clone: The CDR3 is cut off 3 residues early in the read; its end comes from the germline J gene. This rearrangement joins TRBV2 to TRBJ2-1; TRBD2 matches at 8 bases. The J segment lost 7 bases and the V segment lost 5 bases, leaving 4 bases of the junction unmatched. This CDR3 spans 13 amino acids. Germline V lookup: CDR1 SNHLY, CDR2 FYNNEI. The CDR3 region is CASSRGGPNEQFF. The sequenced CDR3 bases are TGTGCCAGCAGTCGGGGGGGACCTAATGAG.

As concerns this clone: The CDR3 end is not reached by the read, which stops 3 residues before it; the germline J gene fills it in. V is TRBV5-6 and J is TRBJ1-5; D might be TRBD1 (5 bases). Germline V gene lookup returns CDR1 SGHDT and CDR2 YYEEEE. This CDR3 has 14 amino acids. Trimming removed 0 bases from V and 7 bases from J, with 11 bases in between. The CDR3 bases that were read are TGTGCCAGCAGCTTGGGACAGAACGGACAGCCC. Translating gives CASSLGQNGQP. The whole CDR3 sequence reads CASSLGQNGQPQHF. Supplemented by reference TRBV5-6 and TRBJ1-5, the full variable domain reads DAGVTQSPTHLIKTRGQQVTLRCSPKSGHDTVSWYQQALGQGPQFIFQYYEEEERQRGNFPDRFSGHQFPNYSSELNVNALLLGDSALYLCASSLGQNGQPQHFGDGTRLSIL.

A remark on this clone: The DNA ends 3 residues before the CDR3 does, and the rest of the CDR3 is filled in from the germline J gene. The V call is TRBV12-5, the J call TRBJ1-1; D gene ambiguous. This CDR3 is 10 amino acids long. Trimming removed 6 bases at V and 7 bases at J, with 6 bases between. CDR1 and CDR2 from the germline V gene are LGHNT and FRNRAP. The CDR3 DNA, read in part, is TGTGCTAGTGGCCAAAATGAA. Its protein product is CASGQNE. The CDR3, in full, reads CASGQNEAFF.

Comments on this clone: Coverage ceases 3 residues before the CDR3 finishes, and the germline J gene fills in the end. This sequence joins TRBV20-1 and TRBJ2-2, with 9 bases identical to TRBD1. V lost 0 bases and J lost 5; bases outside the gene matches: 7. The germline V gene has CDR1 DFQATT and CDR2 SNEGSKA (reference sequence). The CDR3 runs to 16 residues. The CDR3 protein is CSAREQGAVRTGELFF. The CDR3 DNA, read in part, is TGCAGTGCTAGAGAACAGGGGGCAGTAAGGACCGGGGAG.

In regard to this clone: The sequence runs out 3 residues before the end of the CDR3; the remainder is reconstructed from the germline J gene. This chain links TRBV4-1 with TRBJ2-7; D is possibly TRBD1 (5 bases). Germline CDR1 MGHRA, CDR2 YSYEKL. V dropped 4 bases and J dropped 3 bases, with 19 bases sitting between them. The CDR3 totals 16 residues. This CDR3 reads CASSPLAQGRNYEQYF. CDR3 bases read: TGCGCCAGCAGCCCACTGGCGCAGGGCAGGAACTACGAG.

Comments on this clone: The read ends 3 residues before the CDR3 terminus; that terminus is restored from the germline J gene. This chain links TRBV7-2 with TRBJ2-5; the D gene is possibly TRBD1 (5 bases). Germline CDR1 reads SGHTA; CDR2 reads FQGNSA. V dropped 3 bases and J dropped 7 bases, with 12 bases sitting between them. The CDR3 has 13 amino acids. CDR3 bases read: TGTGCCAGCAGCTTGGGGCCCGGTTGGACC. This sequence encodes CASSLGPGWT. The whole CDR3 protein is CASSLGPGWTQYF.

As to this clone: The read halts 3 residues ahead of the CDR3 end, with the missing end drawn from the germline J gene. The V call is TRBV20-1, the J call TRBJ2-7; 12 bases align to TRBD2. CDR1 and CDR2 from the germline V gene are DFQATT and SNEGSKA (reference sequence). Losses at the gene ends were 5 bases for V and 2 bases for J; bases not matched to a gene: 4. This CDR3 contains 14 residues. Partial CDR3 DNA: TGCAGTGCTCTCCGGACTAGCGGGACCTACGAG. Residues: CSALRTSGTYE. The whole CDR3 protein reads CSALRTSGTYEQYF.

As for this clone: The CDR3 end is not reached by the read, which stops 3 residues before it; the germline J gene fills it in. This chain connects TRBV2 to TRBJ2-1, with 12 bases aligning to TRBD2. This CDR3 is built from 14 residues. Germline CDR1 is SNHLY and CDR2 is FYNNEI. V trimming: 7 bases; J trimming: 9 bases; junction bases outside the gene matches: 7. The part of the CDR3 DNA that was read is TGTGCCAGCACCATACTAGCGGGAGGTTCTGAG. Protein sequence: CASTILAGGSE. The full-length CDR3 reads as CASTILAGGSEQFF.

Comments on this clone: Read coverage stops 3 residues before the CDR3 terminus; the germline J gene supplies the remainder. V usage is TRBV13 and J usage is TRBJ2-7; TRBD2 agrees at 9 bases. Looked up from germline, CDR1 is PRHDT and CDR2 is FYEKMQ (reference sequence). This CDR3 is built from 13 residues. With V trimmed by 5 bases and J by 3 bases, 2 bases remained unmatched. The part of the CDR3 DNA that was read is TGTGCCAGCAGCGGGACTAGCAACTACGAG. This sequence encodes CASSGTSNYE. In full, the CDR3 is CASSGTSNYEQYF.

Worth noting for this clone: The read ends 3 residues before the CDR3 terminus; that terminus is restored from the germline J gene. The chain recombines TRBV6-2 or TRBV6-3 with TRBJ2-2; 8 bases match TRBD1. The germline gives CDR1 MNHEY, CDR2 SVGEGT. There are 15 residues in the CDR3. CDR3: CASSRQGTTNEKLFF. The sequenced CDR3 bases are TGTGCCAGCAGCCGACAGGGGACAACTAATGAAAAG.

A remark on this clone: The DNA ends 3 residues before the CDR3 does, and the rest of the CDR3 is filled in from the germline J gene. The rearrangement uses TRBV28 and TRBJ1-1; D ambiguous. This CDR3 has 12 residues. Trimming cost V 3 bases and J 4 bases, with 6 bases left between them. Germline loops: CDR1 MDHEN, CDR2 SYDVKM. The sequenced part of the CDR3 DNA is TGTGCCAGCAGTTTCCGGGGCACTGAA. Translation: CASSFRGTE. The complete CDR3 reads CASSFRGTEAFF.

Note on this clone: The CDR3 end is not reached by the read, which stops 3 residues before it; the germline J gene fills it in. The rearrangement uses TRBV11-2 and TRBJ2-7; TRBD2 aligns across 15 bases. CDR3 length equals 15 residues. Germline CDR1 is SGHAT and CDR2 is FQNNGV. V shed 7 bases and J 6 bases; nucleotides not matched to a gene: 7. The CDR3 bases that were read are TGTGCCAGCACCGGCGGGACTAGCGGGAGGACCGAG. This sequence encodes CASTGGTSGRTE. The entire CDR3 protein is CASTGGTSGRTEQYF. The complete variable domain, with remaining parts taken from reference TRBV11-2 and TRBJ2-7, reads EAGVAQSPRYKIIEKRQSVAFWCNPISGHATLYWYQQILGQGPKLLIQFQNNGVVDDSQLPKDRFSAERLKGVDSTLKIQPAKLEDSAVYLCASTGGTSGRTEQYFGPGTRLTVT.

For this clone: The CDR3 end lies 3 residues beyond the end of the read and is filled in from the germline J gene. J is TRBJ2-2 and V is TRBV12-3 or TRBV12-4; the D gene is possibly TRBD1 (5 bases). Trimming stripped 10 bases from V and 1 base from J, with 10 bases between. CDR3 length: 13 amino acids. CDR3 sequence reads: CAITGRNTGELFF. CDR3 bases read: TGTGCCATTACAGGACGGAACACCGGGGAG.

In regard to this clone: With the read ending 3 residues before the CDR3 end, the germline J gene is used to fill in that end. J is TRBJ2-7 and V is TRBV18; 9 bases are a match to TRBD2. The CDR3 has 17 amino acids. V trimming: 1 base; J trimming: 0 bases; junction bases outside the gene matches: 7. Per germline, CDR1 KGHSH and CDR2 LQKENI. Here the CDR3 reads CASSPRERGAYSYEQYF. The DNA read from the CDR3 is TGTGCCAGCTCACCACGAGAGCGGGGGGCCTACTCCTACGAG.

As concerns this clone: The missing CDR3 end, 3 residues past where the read stops, is filled in from the germline J gene. The chain is built from TRBV19 and TRBJ2-1, with 10 bases aligning to TRBD2. The CDR3 sequence is 14 residues long. Trimming removed 10 bases from V and 7 bases from J; junction bases left unmatched: 10. Germline-derived CDR1 and CDR2 are LNHDA and SQIVND (reference sequence). CDR3 residues: CATALGLADNEQFF. CDR3 DNA (partial): TGTGCCACAGCCCTCGGACTAGCGGATAATGAG.

Concerning this clone itself: The observed sequence ends 3 residues before the CDR3 terminus, with the missing tail filled in from the germline J gene. The V and J genes are TRBV7-8 and TRBJ2-2, with 7 bases lining up with TRBD1. The CDR3 totals 17 residues. CDR1 and CDR2 from the germline V gene are SGHVS and FQNEAQ. CDR3 amino acids: CASSLAVSGTANSPLFF. The sequenced CDR3 bases are TGTGCCAGCAGCTTAGCCGTTTCCGGGACAGCGAATTCACCG.

As to this clone: The read stops 3 residues short of the end of the CDR3; the missing end is completed from the germline J gene. The chain employs TRBV7-9 and TRBJ2-7; 7 bases map to TRBD1. J gave up 5 bases and V 5 bases, and 12 bases lay outside the gene matches. Germline CDR1 and CDR2: SEHNR and FQNEAQ (reference sequence). The CDR3 consists of 15 residues. This CDR3 reads CASSIKVAGGNEQYF. The part of the CDR3 DNA that was read is TGTGCCAGCAGCATAAAGGTGGCAGGGGGAAACGAG.

In regard to this clone: With the read ending 3 residues before the CDR3 end, the germline J gene is used to fill in that end. The chain employs TRBV5-1 and TRBJ2-3, with D possibly matching TRBD1 (5 bases). Germline CDR1 is SGHRS and CDR2 is YFSETQ. The CDR3 is made up of 16 amino acids. The sequenced part of the CDR3 DNA is TGCGCCAGCAGCTTGGAACCAGGGAACCTACAAGAGACG. Translation gives CASSLEPGNLQET. The entire CDR3 reads CASSLEPGNLQETQYF.